This T cell receptor beta chain was captured by sequencing in a study of monozygotic twins with inflammatory bowel disease. As to this clonotype: No antigen is known for it.

Each sample's cDNA came from eight separate reactions. Reanalyzing the 5' RACE reads, TCRdb keeps one entry per CDR3 protein, without DNA. This sample contains some 150,000 distinct CDR3 sequences. The germline V gene has CDR1 SEHNR and CDR2 FQNEAQ (reference sequence). This CDR3 spans 14 amino acids. General study results and limits: Patient repertoires may have gained variability from differing immunosuppressive treatments.

The source of this sequence is a human donor with ulcerative colitis or Crohn's disease, or a healthy co-twin of an affected twin (not recorded which). The chain is built from TRBV7-9 and TRBJ2-2; checking the TCRdb D call of TRBD2 is not possible without DNA. Specimen: blood. CDR3 residues: CVSNSGTYTGELFF. Variable domain in full (rest from reference TRBV7-9 and TRBJ2-2): DTGVSQNPRHKITKRGQNVTFRCDPISEHNRLYWYRQTLGQGPEFLTYFQNEAQLEKSRLLSDRFSAERPKGSFSTLEIQRTEQGDSAMYLCVSNSGTYTGELFFGEGSRLTVL.